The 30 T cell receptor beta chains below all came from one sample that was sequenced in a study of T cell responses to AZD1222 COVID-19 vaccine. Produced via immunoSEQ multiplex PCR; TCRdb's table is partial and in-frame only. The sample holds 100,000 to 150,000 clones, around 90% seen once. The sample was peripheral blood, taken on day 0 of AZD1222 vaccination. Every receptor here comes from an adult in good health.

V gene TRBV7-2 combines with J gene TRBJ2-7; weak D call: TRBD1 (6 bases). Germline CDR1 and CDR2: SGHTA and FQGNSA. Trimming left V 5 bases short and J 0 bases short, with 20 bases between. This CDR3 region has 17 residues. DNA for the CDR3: TGTGCCAGCAGCCTCAACCAGGGGTACTCCGCCTCCTACGAGCAGTACTTC. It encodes CASSLNQGYSASYEQYF.

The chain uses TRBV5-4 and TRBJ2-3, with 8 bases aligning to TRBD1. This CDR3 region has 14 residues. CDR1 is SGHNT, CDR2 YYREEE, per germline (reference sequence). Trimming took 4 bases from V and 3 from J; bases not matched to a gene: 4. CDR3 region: CASSPGQATDTQYF. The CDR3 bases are TGTGCCAGCAGCCCGGGACAGGCTACAGATACGCAGTATTTT. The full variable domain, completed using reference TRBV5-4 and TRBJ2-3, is ETGVTQSPTHLIKTRGQQVTLRCSSQSGHNTVSWYQQALGQGPQFIFQYYREEENGRGNFPPRFSGLQFPNYSSELNVNALELDDSALYLCASSPGQATDTQYFGPGTRLTVL.

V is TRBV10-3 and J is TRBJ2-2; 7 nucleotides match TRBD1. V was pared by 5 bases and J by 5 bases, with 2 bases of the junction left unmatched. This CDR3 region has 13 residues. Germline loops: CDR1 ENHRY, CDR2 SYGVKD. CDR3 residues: CAISLQGTGELFF. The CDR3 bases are TGTGCCATCAGTTTACAGGGGACCGGGGAGCTGTTTTTT.

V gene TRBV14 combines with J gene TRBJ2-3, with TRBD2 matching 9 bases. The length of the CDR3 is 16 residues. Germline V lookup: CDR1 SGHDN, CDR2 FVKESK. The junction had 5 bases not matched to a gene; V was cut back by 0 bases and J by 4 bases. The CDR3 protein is CASSQELAGASDTQYF. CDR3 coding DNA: TGTGCCAGCAGCCAAGAATTAGCGGGAGCCTCAGATACGCAGTATTTT.

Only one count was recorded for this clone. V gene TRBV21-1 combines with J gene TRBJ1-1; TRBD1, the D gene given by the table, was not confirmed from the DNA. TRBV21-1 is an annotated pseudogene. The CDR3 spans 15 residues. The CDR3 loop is CASSKGDRENTEAFF. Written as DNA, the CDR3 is TGTGCCAGCAGCAAAGGGGACAGGGAGAACACTGAAGCTTTCTTT.

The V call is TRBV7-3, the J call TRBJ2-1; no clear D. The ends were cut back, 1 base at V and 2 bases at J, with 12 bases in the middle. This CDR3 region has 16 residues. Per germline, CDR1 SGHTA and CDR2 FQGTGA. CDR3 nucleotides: TGTGCCAGCAGCTTAAGCGGCGGAGACCCCTACAATGAGCAGTTCTTC. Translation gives CASSLSGGDPYNEQFF.

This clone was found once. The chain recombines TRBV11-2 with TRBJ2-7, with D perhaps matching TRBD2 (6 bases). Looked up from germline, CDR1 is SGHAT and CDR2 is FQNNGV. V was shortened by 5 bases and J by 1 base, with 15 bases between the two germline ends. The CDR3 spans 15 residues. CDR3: CASSQLATISYEQYF. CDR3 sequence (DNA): TGTGCCAGCAGCCAACTAGCAACTATATCCTACGAGCAGTACTTC.

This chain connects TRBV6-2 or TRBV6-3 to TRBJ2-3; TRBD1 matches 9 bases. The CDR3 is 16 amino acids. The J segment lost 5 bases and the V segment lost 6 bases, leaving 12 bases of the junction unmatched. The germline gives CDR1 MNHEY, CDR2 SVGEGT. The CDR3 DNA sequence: TGTGCCAGCAGCTGGACAGGGGATAACATCATAGATACGCAGTATTTT. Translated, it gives CASSWTGDNIIDTQYF.

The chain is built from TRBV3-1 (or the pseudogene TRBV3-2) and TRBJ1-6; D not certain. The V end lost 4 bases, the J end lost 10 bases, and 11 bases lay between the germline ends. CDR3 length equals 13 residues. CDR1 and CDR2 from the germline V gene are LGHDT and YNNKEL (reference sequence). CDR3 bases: TGTGCCAGCAGCCCGGCCCGGCGGTCACCCCTCCACTTT. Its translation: CASSPARRSPLHF.

CDR3 protein: CASSLQGLAETYEQYF. CDR3 bases: TGTGCCAGCAGCTTACAAGGACTAGCGGAAACATACGAGCAGTACTTC. The chain combines TRBV7-8 with TRBJ2-7; 10 nucleotides agree with TRBD2. The V and J ends lost 2 bases and 4 bases, in that order; junction bases with no gene match: 8. Germline CDR1 and CDR2: SGHVS and FQNEAQ. The CDR3 has 16 amino acids.

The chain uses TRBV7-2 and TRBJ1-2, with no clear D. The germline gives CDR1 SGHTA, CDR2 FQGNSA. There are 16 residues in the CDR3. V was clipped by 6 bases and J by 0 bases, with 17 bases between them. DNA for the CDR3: TGTGCCAGCAGTACATATTTCGGACTCACTAACTATGGCTACACCTTC. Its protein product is CASSTYFGLTNYGYTF.

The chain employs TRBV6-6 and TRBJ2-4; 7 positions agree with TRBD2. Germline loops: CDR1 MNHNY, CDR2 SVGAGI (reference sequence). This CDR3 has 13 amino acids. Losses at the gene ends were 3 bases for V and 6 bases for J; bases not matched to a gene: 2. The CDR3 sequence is CASSYGGGNIQYF. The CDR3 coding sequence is TGTGCCAGCAGTTATGGGGGGGGAAACATTCAGTACTTC.

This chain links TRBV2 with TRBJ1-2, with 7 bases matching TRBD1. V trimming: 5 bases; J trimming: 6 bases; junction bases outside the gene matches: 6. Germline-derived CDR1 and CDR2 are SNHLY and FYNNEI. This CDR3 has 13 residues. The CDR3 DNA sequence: TGTGCCAGCAGTCAACAGGGGCGAAATGGCTACACCTTC. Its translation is CASSQQGRNGYTF.

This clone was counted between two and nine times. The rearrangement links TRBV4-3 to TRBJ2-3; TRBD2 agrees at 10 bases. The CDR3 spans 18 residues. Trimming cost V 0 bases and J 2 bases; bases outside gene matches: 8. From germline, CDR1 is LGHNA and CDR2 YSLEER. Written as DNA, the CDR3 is TGCGCCAGCAGCCAAGACGAAGGTAGCGGGGGGTTCACAGATACGCAGTATTTT. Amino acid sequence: CASSQDEGSGGFTDTQYF.

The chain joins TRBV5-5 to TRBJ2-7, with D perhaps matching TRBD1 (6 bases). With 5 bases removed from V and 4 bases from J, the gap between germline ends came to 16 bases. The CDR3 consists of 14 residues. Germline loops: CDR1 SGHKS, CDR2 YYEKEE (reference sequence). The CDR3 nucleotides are TGTGCCAGCAGTTACCGGGACACATCATACGAGCAGTACTTC. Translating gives CASSYRDTSYEQYF.

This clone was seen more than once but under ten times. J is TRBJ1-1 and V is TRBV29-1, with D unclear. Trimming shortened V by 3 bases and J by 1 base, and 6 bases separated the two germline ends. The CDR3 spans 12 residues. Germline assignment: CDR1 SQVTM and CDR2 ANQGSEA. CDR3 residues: CSVDKANTEAFF. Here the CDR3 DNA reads TGCAGCGTTGACAAGGCGAACACTGAAGCTTTCTTT.

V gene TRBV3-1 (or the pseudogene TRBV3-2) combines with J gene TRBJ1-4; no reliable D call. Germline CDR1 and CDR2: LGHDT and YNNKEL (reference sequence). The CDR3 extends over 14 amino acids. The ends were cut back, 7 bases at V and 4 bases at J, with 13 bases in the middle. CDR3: CASTRGIDNEKLFF. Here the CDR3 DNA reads TGTGCCAGCACCCGGGGAATTGATAATGAAAAACTGTTTTTT.

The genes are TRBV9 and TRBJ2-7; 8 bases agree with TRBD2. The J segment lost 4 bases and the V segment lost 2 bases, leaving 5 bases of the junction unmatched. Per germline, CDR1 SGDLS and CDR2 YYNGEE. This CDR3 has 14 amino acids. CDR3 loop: CASSVSGGRYEQYF. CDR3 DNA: TGTGCCAGCAGCGTTTCGGGGGGGCGGTACGAGCAGTACTTC.

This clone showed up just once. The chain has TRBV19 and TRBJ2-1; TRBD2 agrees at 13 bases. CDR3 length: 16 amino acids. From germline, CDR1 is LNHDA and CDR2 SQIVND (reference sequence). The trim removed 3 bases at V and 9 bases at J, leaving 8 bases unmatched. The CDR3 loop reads CASSIRRTSGSSEQFF. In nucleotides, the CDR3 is TGTGCCAGTAGTATCAGACGGACTAGCGGGAGCTCTGAGCAGTTCTTC. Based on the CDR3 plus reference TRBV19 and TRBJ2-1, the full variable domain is DGGITQSPKYLFRKEGQNVTLSCEQNLNHDAMYWYRQDPGQGLRLIYYSQIVNDFQKGDIAEGYSVSREKKESFPLTVTSAQKNPTAFYLCASSIRRTSGSSEQFFGPGTRLTVL.

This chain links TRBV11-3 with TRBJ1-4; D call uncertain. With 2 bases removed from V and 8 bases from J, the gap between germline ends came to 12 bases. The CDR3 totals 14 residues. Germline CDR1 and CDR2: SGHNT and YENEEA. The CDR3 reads CASSLRALGEKLFF. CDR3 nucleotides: TGTGCCAGCAGCTTACGAGCTTTGGGGGAAAAACTGTTTTTT. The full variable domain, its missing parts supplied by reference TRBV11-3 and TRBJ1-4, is EAGVVQSPRYKIIEKKQPVAFWCNPISGHNTLYWYLQNLGQGPELLIRYENEEAVDDSQLPKDRFSAERLKGVDSTLKIQPAELGDSAVYLCASSLRALGEKLFFGSGTQLSVL.

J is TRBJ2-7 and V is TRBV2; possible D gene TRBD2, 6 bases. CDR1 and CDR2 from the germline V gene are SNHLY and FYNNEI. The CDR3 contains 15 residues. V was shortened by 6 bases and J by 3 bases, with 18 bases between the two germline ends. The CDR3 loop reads CASRARRVGDYEQYF. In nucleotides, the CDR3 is TGTGCCAGCAGGGCACGGAGGGTGGGGGACTACGAGCAGTACTTC.

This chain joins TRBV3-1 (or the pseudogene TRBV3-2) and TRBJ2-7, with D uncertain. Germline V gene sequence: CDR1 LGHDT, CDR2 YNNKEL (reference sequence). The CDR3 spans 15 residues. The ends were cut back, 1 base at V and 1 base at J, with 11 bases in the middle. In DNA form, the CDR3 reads TGTGCCAGCAGCCAAGTCTTGAGCGCGTCCTACGAGCAGTACTTC. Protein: CASSQVLSASYEQYF.

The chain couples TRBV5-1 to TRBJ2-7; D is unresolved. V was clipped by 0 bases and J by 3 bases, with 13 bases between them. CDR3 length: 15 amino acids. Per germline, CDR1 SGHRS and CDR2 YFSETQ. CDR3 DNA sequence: TGCGCCAGCAGCTTGGGGACGTCTACCAGCTACGAGCAGTACTTC. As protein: CASSLGTSTSYEQYF.

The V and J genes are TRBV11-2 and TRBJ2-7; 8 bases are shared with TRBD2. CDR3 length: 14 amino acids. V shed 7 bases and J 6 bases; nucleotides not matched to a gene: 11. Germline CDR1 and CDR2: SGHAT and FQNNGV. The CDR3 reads CASTQSGGFVEQYF. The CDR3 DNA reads TGTGCCAGCACTCAATCGGGAGGGTTTGTCGAGCAGTACTTC.

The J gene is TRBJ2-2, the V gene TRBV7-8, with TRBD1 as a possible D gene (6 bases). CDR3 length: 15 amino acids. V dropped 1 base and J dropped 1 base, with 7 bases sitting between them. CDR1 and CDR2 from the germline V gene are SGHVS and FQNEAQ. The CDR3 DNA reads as TGTGCCAGCAGCTTAGACAGGGTGAACACCGGGGAGCTGTTTTTT. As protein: CASSLDRVNTGELFF.

The CDR3 here is CASSLDRGMDEKLFF. CDR3 nucleotides: TGTGCCAGCAGCTTGGACAGGGGGATGGATGAAAAACTGTTTTTT. The rearrangement links TRBV5-6 to TRBJ1-4; 8 bases are shared with TRBD1. The junction had 4 bases not matched to a gene; V was cut back by 0 bases and J by 6 bases. The CDR3 runs 15 residues. Germline-derived CDR1 and CDR2 are SGHDT and YYEEEE.

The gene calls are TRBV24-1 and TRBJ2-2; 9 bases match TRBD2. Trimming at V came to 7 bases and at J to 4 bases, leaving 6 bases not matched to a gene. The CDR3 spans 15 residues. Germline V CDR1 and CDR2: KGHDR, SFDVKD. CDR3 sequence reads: CATRSGGLGTGELFF. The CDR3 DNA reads TGTGCCACCAGGAGCGGGGGGCTCGGCACCGGGGAGCTGTTTTTT.

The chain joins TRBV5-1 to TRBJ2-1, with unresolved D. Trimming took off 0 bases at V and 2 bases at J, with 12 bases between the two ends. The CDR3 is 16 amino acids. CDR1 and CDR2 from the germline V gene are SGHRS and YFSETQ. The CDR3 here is CASSLADGGAYNEQFF. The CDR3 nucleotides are TGCGCCAGCAGCTTGGCCGATGGTGGGGCCTACAATGAGCAGTTCTTC.

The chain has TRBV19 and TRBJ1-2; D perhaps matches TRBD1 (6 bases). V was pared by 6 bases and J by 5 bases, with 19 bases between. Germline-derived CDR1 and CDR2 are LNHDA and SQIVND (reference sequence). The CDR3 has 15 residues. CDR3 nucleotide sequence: TGTGCCAGTAGACCGCAAGTAGGGGGGGATTATGGCTACACCTTC. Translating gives CASRPQVGGDYGYTF. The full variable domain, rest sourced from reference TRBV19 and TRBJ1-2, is DGGITQSPKYLFRKEGQNVTLSCEQNLNHDAMYWYRQDPGQGLRLIYYSQIVNDFQKGDIAEGYSVSREKKESFPLTVTSAQKNPTAFYLCASRPQVGGDYGYTFGSGTRLTVV.

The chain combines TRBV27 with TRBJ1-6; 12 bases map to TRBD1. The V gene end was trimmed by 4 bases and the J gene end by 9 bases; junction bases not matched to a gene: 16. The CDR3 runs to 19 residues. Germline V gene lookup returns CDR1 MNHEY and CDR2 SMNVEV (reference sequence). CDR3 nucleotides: TGTGCCAGCAGTTGGGGGACCGGGGACAGGGGGCGCTTAGTTTCACCCCTCCACTTT. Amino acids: CASSWGTGDRGRLVSPLHF.